This T cell receptor beta chain originates from a study of early T cells in non-severe SARS-CoV-2 infection. TCRdb re-analysed the 5' RACE reads in MiXCR, keeping a single row per CDR3 protein. The data hold tens of thousands of distinct CDR3 sequences, with 14% to 15% observed a single time. Germline lookup yields CDR1 SGHTA and CDR2 FQGNSA. V was pared by 0 bases and J by 0 bases, with 8 bases between. CDR3 length: 15 amino acids. This sequence was found in an adult who was a healthcare worker with PCR-confirmed SARS-CoV-2 infection or an uninfected control (not recorded which). The V call is TRBV7-2, the J call TRBJ1-2; D is unresolved. Sequenced input: whole blood. The CDR3 DNA sequence: TGTGCCAGCAGCTTAGCGCACGGGTCTAACTATGGCTACACCTTC. Translating it yields CASSLAHGSNYGYTF.